The entry below gives a single T cell receptor beta chain sequence along with its context. It lacks a known antigen. The input lacks base qualities; no much larger clone sits a single base away. The sequencer was an Illumina NovaSeq 6000. TCRalpha and TCRbeta cDNA libraries were constructed by 5'RACE with constant-segment primers, with sample barcodes and unique molecular identifiers being introduced. Trizol reagent was used to extract RNA from every sample. Libraries were amplified in two PCR steps, with a second sample barcode and Illumina TruSeq adapters added in the second step. Libraries were sequenced on an Illumina NovaSeq with 2 x 150 bp paired-end reads. Concerning the study's data processing: Reads were demultiplexed and collapsed into UMI-guided consensus sequences with migec v1.2.7. Using mixcr v2.1.11, UMI consensuses were aligned to TRA and TRB V and J templates and then assembled into clonotypes. Expanded or contracted clonotypes were those called significant by both edgeR and NoisET, with noise models trained on biological replicates. For edgeR calls, the thresholds were a false discovery rate-adjusted p below 0.01 and a log2 fold-change of 1. As an exploratory analysis of dynamics, PCA with hierarchical clustering was applied to max-normalized trajectories of the 1000 most abundant clonotypes. The CD4 or CD8 phenotype of responding clones was assigned using the separately sequenced CD4+ and CD8+ repertoires. The public reads were reprocessed in TCRdb via fastp at Q25 and MiXCR, keeping in-frame beta chains. Rows with one shared CDR3 protein collapse into an entry with the most common genes and DNA. The V and J calls follow TCRdb's processing rather than the paper's. This sample holds under 400,000 distinct CDR3 sequences; under 25% were observed only once. Of the sample, approximately 12% is held by the ten largest clones.

Ficoll-Paque density gradient centrifugation was the method used to isolate PBMCs. From its cysteine to its phenylalanine, the CDR3 spans 13 amino acids. This entry keeps only the CDR3 DNA: 39 bases, framed from base 1. V is pared back by 2 bases and J by 0 bases, with 5 bases lying between the germline termini. The data derive from a study of T-cell memory formation after mild COVID-19 (dated by TCRdb to about 2021). About the investigation overall: TCR sequence clusters from the two donors were found to be largely donor specific. In a couple of donors, T-cell clones that expanded and contracted after mild COVID-19 were followed by sequencing TCRalpha and TCRbeta repertoires longitudinally. Two young, previously healthy adult volunteers made up the cohort, one male and one female.

Overall study outcomes, separate from this receptor: The second-wave clones that peaked on day 37 were not confirmed to be SARS-CoV-2 specific. Contracting CD4+ clones were found mainly in CM and EM memory subsets, while CD8+ clones were enriched in EMRA. Some responding clones were found in pre-infection memory, which suggests that pre-existing cross-reactive memory T cells took part in the SARS-CoV-2 response. From day 15 to 85, contracting clones showed balanced CD4/CD8 phenotypes, whereas a second wave of clones that expanded from day 15 to 37 leaned towards CD4+. The study covered only a couple of mild cases, and larger cohorts including severe cases with pre-infection samples were considered necessary.

Recombination joined TRBV12-3 or TRBV12-4 with TRBJ2-7; the D gene identity is not certain. What was sequenced was PBMCs or a T cell subset sorted from them (not recorded which). The clonotype was recovered from an adult woman who had mild COVID-19 (a few samples of this study predate the infection). The sample titles of this study are shuffled in the database, so cell type and time point are left out; the donor was told from shared clones. The CDR3 protein: CASSLTTSYEQYF. The DNA sequence reads TGTGCCAGCAGTTTAACCACCTCCTACGAGCAGTACTTC.